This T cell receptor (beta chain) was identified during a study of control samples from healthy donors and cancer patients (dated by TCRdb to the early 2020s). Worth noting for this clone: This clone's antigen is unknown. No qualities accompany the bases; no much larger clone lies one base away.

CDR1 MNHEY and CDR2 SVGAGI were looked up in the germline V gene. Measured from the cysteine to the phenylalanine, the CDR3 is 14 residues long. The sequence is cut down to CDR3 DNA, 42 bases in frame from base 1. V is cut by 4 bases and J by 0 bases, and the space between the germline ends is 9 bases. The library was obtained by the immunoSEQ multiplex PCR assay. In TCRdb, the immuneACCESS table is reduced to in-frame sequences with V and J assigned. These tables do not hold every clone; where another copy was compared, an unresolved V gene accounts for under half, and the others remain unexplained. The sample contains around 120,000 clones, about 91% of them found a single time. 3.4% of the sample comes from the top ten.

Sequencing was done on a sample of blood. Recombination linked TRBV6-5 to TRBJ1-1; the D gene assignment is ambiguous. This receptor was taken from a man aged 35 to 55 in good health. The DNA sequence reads TGTGCCAGCAGTTCGGGGAGGGTGAACACTGAAGCTTTCTTT. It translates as CASSSGRVNTEAFF.